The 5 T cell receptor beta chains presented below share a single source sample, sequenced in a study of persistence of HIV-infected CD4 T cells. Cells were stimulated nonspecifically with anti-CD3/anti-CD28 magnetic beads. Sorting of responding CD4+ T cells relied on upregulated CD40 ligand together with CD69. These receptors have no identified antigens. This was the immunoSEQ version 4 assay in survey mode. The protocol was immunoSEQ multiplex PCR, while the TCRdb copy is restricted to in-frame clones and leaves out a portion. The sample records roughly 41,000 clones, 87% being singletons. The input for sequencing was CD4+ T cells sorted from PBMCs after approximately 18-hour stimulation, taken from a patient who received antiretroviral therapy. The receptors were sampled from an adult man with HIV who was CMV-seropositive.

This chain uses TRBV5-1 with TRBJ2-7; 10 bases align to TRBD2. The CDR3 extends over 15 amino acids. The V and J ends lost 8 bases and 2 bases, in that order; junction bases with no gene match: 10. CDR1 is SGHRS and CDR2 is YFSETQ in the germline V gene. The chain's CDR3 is CASRLTSGNTYEQYF. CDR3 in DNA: TGCGCCAGTCGCCTTACTAGCGGGAATACCTACGAGCAGTACTTC. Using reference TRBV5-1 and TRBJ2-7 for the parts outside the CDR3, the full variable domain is KAGVTQTPRYLIKTRGQQVTLSCSPISGHRSVSWYQQTPGQGLQFLFEYFSETQRNKGNFPGRFSGRQFSNSRSEMNVSTLELGDSALYLCASRLTSGNTYEQYFGPGTRLTVT.

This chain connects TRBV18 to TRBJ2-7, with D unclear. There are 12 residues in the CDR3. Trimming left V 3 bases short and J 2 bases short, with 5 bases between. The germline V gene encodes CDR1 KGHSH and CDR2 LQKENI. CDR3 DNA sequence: TGTGCCAGCTCACCTAGTCCCTACGAGCAGTACTTC. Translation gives CASSPSPYEQYF.

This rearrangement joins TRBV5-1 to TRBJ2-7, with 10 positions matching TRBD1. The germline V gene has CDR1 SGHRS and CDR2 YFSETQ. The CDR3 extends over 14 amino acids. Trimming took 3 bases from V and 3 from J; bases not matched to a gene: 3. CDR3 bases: TGCGCCAGCAGCTGGGACAGGGGAAGCTACGAGCAGTACTTC. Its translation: CASSWDRGSYEQYF.

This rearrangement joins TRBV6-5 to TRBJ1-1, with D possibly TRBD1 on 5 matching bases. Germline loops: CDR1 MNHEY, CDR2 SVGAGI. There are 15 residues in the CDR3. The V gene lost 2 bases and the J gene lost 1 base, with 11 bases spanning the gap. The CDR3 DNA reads TGTGCCAGCAGTTACCCCAAGGGGCAGAACACTGAAGCTTTCTTT. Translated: CASSYPKGQNTEAFF.

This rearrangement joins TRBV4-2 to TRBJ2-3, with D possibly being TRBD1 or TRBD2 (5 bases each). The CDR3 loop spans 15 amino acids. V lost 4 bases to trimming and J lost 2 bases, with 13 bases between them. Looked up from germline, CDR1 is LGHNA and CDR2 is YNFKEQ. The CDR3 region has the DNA TGTGCCAGCAGCCGGGACGGAGGCCTCACAGATACGCAGTATTTT. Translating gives CASSRDGGLTDTQYF.